The text below deals with one T cell receptor beta chain. Its antigen has not been determined. Base-call qualities are not available, and no considerably larger clone is one nucleotide away. The sample belongs to a study of a mutant IDH1 vaccine in newly diagnosed glioma (dated by TCRdb to 2020 to 2022). With respect to the entire study: Patients received eight vaccinations in weeks 1, 3, 5, 7, 11, 15, 19 and 23, corresponding to visits V03 through V10. Vaccination started 4-6 weeks after radiotherapy alone, or was given together with temozolomide cycles in the groups whose treatment included chemotherapy. Of the roughly 30 treated patients, around 62% were male and around 40% were female, and a mean age of roughly 37 years was recorded. Before enrollment, most patients had been given radiochemotherapy with temozolomide as standard therapy, while the rest had received either radiotherapy alone or temozolomide alone. Peripheral blood was collected at six visits: V03 (baseline), V05, V07, V10, V12 and V13. For exploratory analyses, about two dozen treated patients had longitudinal TCRB deep sequencing done wherever samples were available. Overall study outcomes, separate from this receptor: Immune responses induced by the vaccine were seen in over 80% of patients across multiple MHC alleles. The authors noted that analyses of patient blood samples could not be reproduced because of sample limitations. Pseudoprogression seemed to be unrelated to changes in the top peripheral T cell clonotypes found by TCRB sequencing. Selection of PBMC samples for TCRB deep sequencing was based on availability.

CDR1 and CDR2 (DFQATT, SNEGSKA) derive from the germline V gene (reference sequence). The CDR3 spans 11 residues, from the cysteine through the phenylalanine. The entry retains the CDR3 DNA only, 33 bases that are in frame from base 1. V is cut by 3 bases and J by 5 bases, and the space between the germline ends is 7 bases. Libraries were constructed by the immunoSEQ multiplex PCR assay. Rearranged TCR beta chain sequences were amplified with the hsTCRB Kit following the manufacturer's protocol. TCRB libraries were sequenced on an Illumina MiSeq. Concerning the study's data processing: Demultiplexing, trimming and gene mapping were performed with the kit vendor's proprietary platform. TCRdb carries this immuneACCESS record with in-frame sequences only. Its versions omit some clonotypes, under half of them owing to an unresolved V gene in the studies checked, with the rest unexplained. D and trimming come from the DNA, and the V and J calls and clone size come from that table. This sample comprises 50,000 to 60,000 clones, roughly 80% of them detected only once. 6.2% of the sample is held by the ten biggest clonotypes.

The time point tag for this specimen amounts to: week 23, last vaccination. A 20-mer mutant IDH1 peptide at 300 micrograms in Montanide made up each vaccine dose, which was injected subcutaneously together with topical imiquimod. The donors had newly diagnosed IDH1-mutant astrocytomas of WHO grade 3 or 4 that showed loss of nuclear ATRX. The samples were drawn from NOA16, a multicentre, single-arm, open-label phase I trial in Germany that tested a mutant IDH1 peptide vaccine in humans for the first time. Genomic DNA for TCRB sequencing was isolated from EDTA blood with the DNeasy Blood and Tissue Kit.

The sample was PBMCs, taken from a glioma patient whose treatment included an IDH1 peptide vaccine. The rearranged chain carries TRBV20-1 and TRBJ2-5; the D segment cannot be called with confidence. The receptor comes from a man aged 35 to 55 with glioma. The nucleotide sequence reads as follows: TGCAGTGCTAGGACGGGTGAGACCCAGTACTTC. Its amino acids are CSARTGETQYF.